This TCR beta chain was recorded in a study of early T cells in non-severe SARS-CoV-2 infection. The study's findings and limits: The study's VDJdb matching favored anti-spike CD8 responses and missed private and CD4 specificities.

TCRdb itself ran the 5' RACE reads through MiXCR, one entry per CDR3 protein. The sample has approximately 39,000 distinct CDR3 sequences, roughly 4.5% seen once. Germline assignment: CDR1 SEHNR and CDR2 FQNEAQ (reference sequence). The V gene end was trimmed by 11 bases and the J gene end by 9 bases; junction bases not matched to a gene: 6. This CDR3 has 11 amino acids. Worth noting for this clonotype: Antigen specificity is unknown.

This clonotype originated in an adult who was a healthcare worker with PCR-confirmed SARS-CoV-2 infection or an uninfected control (not recorded which). The V gene is TRBV7-9, the J gene TRBJ2-1; TRBD2 matches at 8 bases. Source material: whole blood. CDR3 sequence reads: CASRTSLEQFF. CDR3 coding DNA: TGTGCCTCCAGGACTAGCCTTGAGCAGTTCTTC.